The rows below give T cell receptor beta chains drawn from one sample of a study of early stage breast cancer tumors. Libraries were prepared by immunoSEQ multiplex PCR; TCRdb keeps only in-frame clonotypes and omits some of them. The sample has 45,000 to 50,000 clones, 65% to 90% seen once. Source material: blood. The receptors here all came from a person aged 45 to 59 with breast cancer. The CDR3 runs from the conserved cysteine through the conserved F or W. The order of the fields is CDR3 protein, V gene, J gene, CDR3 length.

cdr3_aa: CASSRQGGSPLHF
v_call: TRBV5-1
j_call: TRBJ1-6
cdr3_length: 13

cdr3_aa: CAWSVGYLEQYF
v_call: TRBV30
j_call: TRBJ2-7
cdr3_length: 12

cdr3_aa: CASSQDHTGGRNQPQHF
v_call: TRBV4-3
j_call: TRBJ1-5
cdr3_length: 17

cdr3_aa: CASSAPTGTYEQYF
v_call: TRBV5-6
j_call: TRBJ2-7
cdr3_length: 14

cdr3_aa: CASSLTGVDTEAFF
v_call: TRBV5-8
j_call: TRBJ1-1
cdr3_length: 14

cdr3_aa: CASSLTGANGELFF
v_call: TRBV5-6
j_call: TRBJ2-2
cdr3_length: 14

cdr3_aa: CASSYGSGAGFYGYTF
v_call: TRBV6-5
j_call: TRBJ1-2
cdr3_length: 16

cdr3_aa: CASSGQGAYGYTF
v_call: TRBV5-1
j_call: TRBJ1-2
cdr3_length: 13

cdr3_aa: CATGQGLPQQYF
v_call: TRBV28
j_call: TRBJ2-7
cdr3_length: 12

cdr3_aa: CASSSQNTGELFF
v_call: TRBV19
j_call: TRBJ2-2
cdr3_length: 13

cdr3_aa: CASSSGLPQGEQYF
v_call: TRBV5-1
j_call: TRBJ2-7
cdr3_length: 14

cdr3_aa: CASSVGEENYGYTF
v_call: TRBV9
j_call: TRBJ1-2
cdr3_length: 14

cdr3_aa: CSERTGGSDTQYF
v_call: TRBV29-1
j_call: TRBJ2-3
cdr3_length: 13

cdr3_aa: CASSLSLPPLGDQPQHF
v_call: TRBV7-9
j_call: TRBJ1-5
cdr3_length: 17

cdr3_aa: CASSTTVNTEAFF
v_call: TRBV27
j_call: TRBJ1-1
cdr3_length: 13

cdr3_aa: CASSILAGGYEQYF
v_call: TRBV5-1
j_call: TRBJ2-7
cdr3_length: 14

cdr3_aa: CASSLPSTDTQYF
v_call: TRBV5-4
j_call: TRBJ2-3
cdr3_length: 13

cdr3_aa: CASSEQGAGGYTF
v_call: TRBV5-5
j_call: TRBJ1-2
cdr3_length: 13

cdr3_aa: CASSIGPRGLGGRETQYF
v_call: TRBV19
j_call: TRBJ2-5
cdr3_length: 18

cdr3_aa: CASSLVAASNQPQHF
v_call: TRBV7-2
j_call: TRBJ1-5
cdr3_length: 15

cdr3_aa: CASSSPPLNTGELFF
v_call: TRBV5-1
j_call: TRBJ2-2
cdr3_length: 15

cdr3_aa: CASSLLAGGVQETQYF
v_call: TRBV5-1
j_call: TRBJ2-5
cdr3_length: 16

cdr3_aa: CASSPSNSDTQYF
v_call: TRBV7-3
j_call: TRBJ2-3
cdr3_length: 13

cdr3_aa: CASRKDFSPTDTQYF
v_call: TRBV5-6
j_call: TRBJ2-3
cdr3_length: 15

cdr3_aa: CASSFGLFFTDTQYF
v_call: TRBV5-6
j_call: TRBJ2-3
cdr3_length: 15

cdr3_aa: CATRVTGEETQYF
v_call: TRBV15
j_call: TRBJ2-5
cdr3_length: 13

cdr3_aa: CASSQSGSEQYF
v_call: TRBV5-1
j_call: TRBJ2-7
cdr3_length: 12

cdr3_aa: CASRRAGGDEQYF
v_call: TRBV7-2
j_call: TRBJ2-7
cdr3_length: 13

cdr3_aa: CASSQDRGTHRENIQYF
v_call: TRBV4-1
j_call: TRBJ2-4
cdr3_length: 17

cdr3_aa: CAISEWKAGELFF
v_call: TRBV10-3
j_call: TRBJ2-2
cdr3_length: 13

cdr3_aa: CASSLRTGGRWETQYF
v_call: TRBV5-6
j_call: TRBJ2-5
cdr3_length: 16

cdr3_aa: CATQGAGDIYGYTF
v_call: TRBV19
j_call: TRBJ1-2
cdr3_length: 14

cdr3_aa: CASSLLGASYGYTF
v_call: TRBV14
j_call: TRBJ1-2
cdr3_length: 14

cdr3_aa: CASSSSGPFEAFF
v_call: TRBV28
j_call: TRBJ1-1
cdr3_length: 13

cdr3_aa: CAARGFSNQPQHF
v_call: TRBV19
j_call: TRBJ1-5
cdr3_length: 13

cdr3_aa: CASSMGAGASNQPQHF
v_call: TRBV5-6
j_call: TRBJ1-5
cdr3_length: 16

cdr3_aa: CAISAQSGLAGGIQETQYF
v_call: TRBV10-3
j_call: TRBJ2-5
cdr3_length: 19

cdr3_aa: CASSLVRVDEQYF
v_call: TRBV5-8
j_call: TRBJ2-7
cdr3_length: 13

cdr3_aa: CASSPGTVSSYEQYF
v_call: TRBV18
j_call: TRBJ2-7
cdr3_length: 15

cdr3_aa: CASSEGKTQYF
v_call: TRBV10-2
j_call: TRBJ2-5
cdr3_length: 11

cdr3_aa: CPNTLSYEQYF
v_call: TRBV11-3
j_call: TRBJ2-7
cdr3_length: 11

cdr3_aa: CASSQEGRGRGNAGEKLFF
v_call: TRBV4-3
j_call: TRBJ1-4
cdr3_length: 19

cdr3_aa: CASSQEEVGPYEQYF
v_call: TRBV4-2
j_call: TRBJ2-7
cdr3_length: 15

cdr3_aa: CAISGSPAKLANKYQETQYF
v_call: TRBV10-3
j_call: TRBJ2-5
cdr3_length: 20

cdr3_aa: CASSVGAGQGSPWPQHF
v_call: TRBV7-9
j_call: TRBJ1-5
cdr3_length: 17

cdr3_aa: CASSAHGLAGREQFF
v_call: TRBV2
j_call: TRBJ2-1
cdr3_length: 15

cdr3_aa: CASSLRVSTEAFF
v_call: TRBV5-1
j_call: TRBJ1-1
cdr3_length: 13

cdr3_aa: CASSIVAGTNEKLFF
v_call: TRBV19
j_call: TRBJ1-4
cdr3_length: 15

cdr3_aa: CASSSAPQGAAAGELFF
v_call: TRBV7-3
j_call: TRBJ2-2
cdr3_length: 17

cdr3_aa: CASSRDRPPMNTEAFF
v_call: TRBV2
j_call: TRBJ1-1
cdr3_length: 16

cdr3_aa: CASSLGDRGAQTQYF
v_call: TRBV7-2
j_call: TRBJ2-5
cdr3_length: 15

cdr3_aa: CASFIAGGYEQFF
v_call: TRBV28
j_call: TRBJ2-1
cdr3_length: 13

cdr3_aa: CASSLRGTGELFF
v_call: TRBV7-3
j_call: TRBJ2-2
cdr3_length: 13

cdr3_aa: CASSFRAQGTQYF
v_call: TRBV7-2
j_call: TRBJ2-5
cdr3_length: 13

cdr3_aa: CASSLASQNEQFF
v_call: TRBV7-2
j_call: TRBJ2-1
cdr3_length: 13

cdr3_aa: CASSLAGTGHNEQFF
v_call: TRBV7-9
j_call: TRBJ2-1
cdr3_length: 15

cdr3_aa: CASSLEPSGGKEQFF
v_call: TRBV7-2
j_call: TRBJ2-1
cdr3_length: 15

cdr3_aa: CASADRTANEKLFF
v_call: TRBV6-1
j_call: TRBJ1-4
cdr3_length: 14

cdr3_aa: CASSAQSSGNTIYF
v_call: TRBV9
j_call: TRBJ1-3
cdr3_length: 14

cdr3_aa: CASSLTRAVFYNEQFF
v_call: TRBV7-3
j_call: TRBJ2-1
cdr3_length: 16